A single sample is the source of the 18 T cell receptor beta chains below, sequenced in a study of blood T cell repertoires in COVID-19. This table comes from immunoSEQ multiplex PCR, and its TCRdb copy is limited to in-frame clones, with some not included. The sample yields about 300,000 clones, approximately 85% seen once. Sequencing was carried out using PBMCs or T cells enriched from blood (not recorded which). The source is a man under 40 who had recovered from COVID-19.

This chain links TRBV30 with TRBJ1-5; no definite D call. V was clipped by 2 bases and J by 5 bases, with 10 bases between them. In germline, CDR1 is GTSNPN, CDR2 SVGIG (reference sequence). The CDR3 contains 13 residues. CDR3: CAWSTNEDQPQHF. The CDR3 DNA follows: TGTGCCTGGAGTACAAACGAAGATCAGCCCCAGCATTTT.

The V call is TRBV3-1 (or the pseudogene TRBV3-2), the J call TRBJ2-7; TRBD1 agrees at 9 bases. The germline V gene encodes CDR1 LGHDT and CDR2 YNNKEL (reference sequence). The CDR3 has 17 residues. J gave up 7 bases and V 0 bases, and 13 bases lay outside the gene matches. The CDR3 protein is CASSQDGTGLTYGEQYF. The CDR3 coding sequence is TGTGCCAGCAGCCAAGACGGGACAGGGCTTACCTATGGGGAGCAGTACTTC.

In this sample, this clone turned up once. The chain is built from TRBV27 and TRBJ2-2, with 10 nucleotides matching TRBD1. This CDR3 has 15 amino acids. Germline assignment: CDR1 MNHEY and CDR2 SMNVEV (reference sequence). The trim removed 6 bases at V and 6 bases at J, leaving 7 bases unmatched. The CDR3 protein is CASRRDRGGPGELFF. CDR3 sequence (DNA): TGTGCCAGCAGACGGGACAGGGGAGGTCCCGGGGAGCTGTTTTTT.

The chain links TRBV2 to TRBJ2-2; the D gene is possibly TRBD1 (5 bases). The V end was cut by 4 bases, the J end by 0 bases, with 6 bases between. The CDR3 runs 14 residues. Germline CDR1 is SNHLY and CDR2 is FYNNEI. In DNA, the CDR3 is TGTGCCAGCAGTGTACAGGCGAACACCGGGGAGCTGTTTTTT. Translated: CASSVQANTGELFF.

CDR3 sequence: CASSLVELMNTEAFF. CDR3 DNA: TGTGCCAGCAGCTTGGTGGAGCTAATGAACACTGAAGCTTTCTTT. The chain has TRBV5-8 and TRBJ1-1; D gene unclear. This CDR3 has 15 residues. Germline assignment: CDR1 SGHTS and CDR2 YDEGEE. The V and J ends lost 0 bases and 0 bases respectively, with 9 bases between them.

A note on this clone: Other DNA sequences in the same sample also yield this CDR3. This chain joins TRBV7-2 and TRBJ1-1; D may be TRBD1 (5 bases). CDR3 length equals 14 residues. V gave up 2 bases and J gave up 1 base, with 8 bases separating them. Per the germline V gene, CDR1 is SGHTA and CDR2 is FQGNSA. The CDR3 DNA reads TGTGCCAGCAGCTTACTTACAGGGAACACTGAAGCTTTCTTT. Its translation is CASSLLTGNTEAFF.

The CDR3 reads CASGRGDTGELFF. The CDR3 region has the DNA TGCGCCAGCGGCAGGGGTGACACCGGGGAGCTGTTTTTT. The chain uses TRBV10-1 and TRBJ2-2, with D possibly being TRBD1 (6 bases). The CDR3 has 13 residues. V lost 8 bases and J 3 bases, leaving 10 bases between the germline ends. Germline V gene data show CDR1 as WNHNN and CDR2 as SYGVQD (reference sequence).

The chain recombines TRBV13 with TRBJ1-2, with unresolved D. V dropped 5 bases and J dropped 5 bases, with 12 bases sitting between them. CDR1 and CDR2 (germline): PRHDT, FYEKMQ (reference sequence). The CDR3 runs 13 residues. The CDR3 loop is CASSGRAGYGYTF. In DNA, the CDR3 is TGTGCCAGCAGCGGGAGGGCCGGATATGGCTACACCTTC.

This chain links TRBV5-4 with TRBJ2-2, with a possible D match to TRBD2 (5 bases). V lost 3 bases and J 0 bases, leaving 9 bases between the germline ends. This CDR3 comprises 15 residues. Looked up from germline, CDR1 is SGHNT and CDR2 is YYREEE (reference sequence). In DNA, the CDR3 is TGTGCCAGCAGCTCGGAGGTGGCGAACACCGGGGAGCTGTTTTTT. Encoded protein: CASSSEVANTGELFF.

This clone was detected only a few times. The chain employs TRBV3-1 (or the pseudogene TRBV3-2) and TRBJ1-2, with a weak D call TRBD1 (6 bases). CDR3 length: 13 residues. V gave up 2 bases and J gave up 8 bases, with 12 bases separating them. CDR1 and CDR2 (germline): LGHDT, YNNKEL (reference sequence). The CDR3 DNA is TGTGCCAGCAGCCAACCGTCGGGGGGCGGCTACACCTTC. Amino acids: CASSQPSGGGYTF.

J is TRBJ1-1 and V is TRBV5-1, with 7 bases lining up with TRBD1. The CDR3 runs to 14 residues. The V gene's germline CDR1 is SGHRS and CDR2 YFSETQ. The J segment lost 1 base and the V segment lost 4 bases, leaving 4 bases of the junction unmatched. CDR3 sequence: CASSAGQPNTEAFF. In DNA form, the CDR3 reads TGCGCCAGCAGCGCGGGACAGCCGAACACTGAAGCTTTCTTT.

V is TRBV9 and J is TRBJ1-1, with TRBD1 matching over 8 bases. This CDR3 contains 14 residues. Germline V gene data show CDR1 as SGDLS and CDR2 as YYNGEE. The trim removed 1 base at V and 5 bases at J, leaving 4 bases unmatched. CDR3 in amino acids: CASSVSGGFTEAFF. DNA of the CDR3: TGTGCCAGCAGCGTATCAGGGGGCTTTACTGAAGCTTTCTTT.

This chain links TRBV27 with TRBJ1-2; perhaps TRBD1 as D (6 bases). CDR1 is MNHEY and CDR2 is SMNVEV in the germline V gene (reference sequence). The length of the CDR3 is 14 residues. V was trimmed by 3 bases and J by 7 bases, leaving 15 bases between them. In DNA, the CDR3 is TGTGCCAGCAGTTTGGACAGAGGTGCGGCTGGCTACACCTTC. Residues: CASSLDRGAAGYTF.

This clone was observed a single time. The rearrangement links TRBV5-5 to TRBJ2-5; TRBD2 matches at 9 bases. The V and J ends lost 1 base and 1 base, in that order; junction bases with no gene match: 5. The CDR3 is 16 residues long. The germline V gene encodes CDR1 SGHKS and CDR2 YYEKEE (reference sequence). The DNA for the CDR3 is TGTGCCAGCAGCTTGCTGCGGGGGGGGACCCAAGAGACCCAGTACTTC. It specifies CASSLLRGGTQETQYF. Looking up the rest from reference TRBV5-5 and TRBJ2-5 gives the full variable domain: DAGVTQSPTHLIKTRGQQVTLRCSPISGHKSVSWYQQVLGQGPQFIFQYYEKEERGRGNFPDRFSARQFPNYSSELNVNALLLGDSALYLCASSLLRGGTQETQYFGPGTRLLVL.

DNA for the CDR3: TGTGCCAGCAGCCCACGGGACAGCTATTCCTACGAGCAGTACTTC. Translation gives CASSPRDSYSYEQYF. The genes are TRBV7-9 and TRBJ2-7, with 7 bases aligning to TRBD1. The germline V gene has CDR1 SEHNR and CDR2 FQNEAQ (reference sequence). There are 15 residues in the CDR3. The V segment lost 5 bases and the J segment 1 base; nucleotides outside the gene matches: 8.

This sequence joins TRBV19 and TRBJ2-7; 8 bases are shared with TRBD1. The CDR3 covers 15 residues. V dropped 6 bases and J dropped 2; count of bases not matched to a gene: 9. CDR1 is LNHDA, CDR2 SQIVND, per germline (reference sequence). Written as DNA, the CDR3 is TGTGCCAGTAGCGAAAGAAGGGACAGGACCTACGAGCAGTACTTC. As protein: CASSERRDRTYEQYF.

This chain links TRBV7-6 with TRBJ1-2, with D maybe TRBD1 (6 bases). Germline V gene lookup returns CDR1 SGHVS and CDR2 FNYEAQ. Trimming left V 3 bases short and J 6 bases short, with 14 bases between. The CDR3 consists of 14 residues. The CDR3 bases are TGTGCCAGCAGCTTTGACAGGTTTAAGGATGGCTACACCTTC. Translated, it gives CASSFDRFKDGYTF.

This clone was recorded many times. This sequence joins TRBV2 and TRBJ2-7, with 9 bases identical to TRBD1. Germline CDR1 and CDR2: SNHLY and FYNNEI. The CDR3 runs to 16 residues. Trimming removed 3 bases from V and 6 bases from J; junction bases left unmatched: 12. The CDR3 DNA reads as TGTGCCAGCAGTGATCCCGGGACAGGGCGTTATGGCGAGCAGTACTTC. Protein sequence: CASSDPGTGRYGEQYF.